This passage covers 15 T cell receptor beta chains from one sample sequenced in a study of sequential checkpoint blockade in melanoma. Sample treatment: randomized to nivolumab then ipilimumab (arm A) or the reverse (arm B). TCRdb's copy holds only in-frame clones and misses some; the assay was immunoSEQ multiplex PCR. The sample comprises over 25,000 clones, about 72% of which are singletons, and 13% rests with the top ten. The input for sequencing was CD8+ T cells sorted from blood (inferred from file names), taken from a patient given nivolumab and ipilimumab in sequence. All receptors come from a human donor with melanoma.

In its sample, this clone was seen a few times. The chain combines TRBV7-9 with TRBJ2-2; weak D call: TRBD1 (7 bases). From germline, CDR1 is SEHNR and CDR2 FQNEAQ (reference sequence). V lost 7 bases to trimming and J lost 5 bases, with 14 bases between them. CDR3 length: 14 residues. The DNA of the CDR3 is TGTGCCAGCATCGCAGGGGGGCATACCGGGGAGCTGTTTTTT. This sequence encodes CASIAGGHTGELFF. Drawing the rest from reference TRBV7-9 and TRBJ2-2, the complete variable domain is DTGVSQNPRHKITKRGQNVTFRCDPISEHNRLYWYRQTLGQGPEFLTYFQNEAQLEKSRLLSDRFSAERPKGSFSTLEIQRTEQGDSAMYLCASIAGGHTGELFFGEGSRLTVL.

This chain joins TRBV27 and TRBJ1-2; tentative D call: TRBD1 (6 bases). Between the trimmed V and J ends, which lost 2 bases and 8 bases, there was a span of 18 bases. CDR1 and CDR2 (germline): MNHEY, SMNVEV (reference sequence). The CDR3 consists of 15 residues. The CDR3 nucleotides are TGTGCCAGCAGTTTAACCCCGGGAGGGGGTTGGGGCTACACCTTC. Protein: CASSLTPGGGWGYTF.

The chain couples TRBV6-1 to TRBJ2-7, with D maybe TRBD2 (6 bases). V shed 6 bases and J shed 5 bases, with 17 bases lying between them. The CDR3 is 14 amino acids. From germline, CDR1 is MNHNS and CDR2 SASEGT. The CDR3 is CASSVYGGGNEQYF. The CDR3 DNA sequence: TGTGCCAGCAGCGTCTACGGGGGTGGGAACGAGCAGTACTTC.

CDR3 loop: CASSPPFESEQYF. DNA of the CDR3: TGTGCCAGCTCACCACCGTTCGAGTCGGAGCAGTACTTC. The genes are TRBV18 and TRBJ2-7; D remains ambiguous. This CDR3 has 13 amino acids. Germline V gene data show CDR1 as KGHSH and CDR2 as LQKENI. The V gene lost 0 bases and the J gene lost 7 bases, with 10 bases spanning the gap.

The V gene is TRBV14, the J gene TRBJ2-5; D remains ambiguous. Germline V gene data show CDR1 as SGHDN and CDR2 as FVKESK. There are 15 residues in the CDR3. V lost 3 bases, J lost 5 bases, and 16 bases lay in between. The CDR3 is CASSQTIMTGETQYF. CDR3 coding DNA: TGTGCCAGCAGCCAGACCATCATGACTGGGGAGACCCAGTACTTC.

This chain uses TRBV29-1 with TRBJ2-7; TRBD2 matches at 9 bases. The V gene end was trimmed by 2 bases and the J gene end by 1 base; junction bases not matched to a gene: 12. Germline-derived CDR1 and CDR2 are SQVTM and ANQGSEA. This CDR3 contains 17 residues. The CDR3 DNA reads as TGCAGCGTTGAAAGGGTAGCGGGGGCCTCCCAGTCCTACGAGCAGTACTTC. It specifies CSVERVAGASQSYEQYF.

The gene calls are TRBV9 and TRBJ2-1; tentatively, D is TRBD1 (6 bases). This CDR3 has 15 amino acids. V was cut by 4 bases and J by 5 bases, with 16 bases left in between. Germline-derived CDR1 and CDR2 are SGDLS and YYNGEE. The CDR3 region has the DNA TGTGCCAGCAGCCCAAGGACAGCATCGGACAATGAGCAGTTCTTC. The encoded protein is CASSPRTASDNEQFF. The full variable domain, its missing parts supplied by reference TRBV9 and TRBJ2-1, is DSGVTQTPKHLITATGQRVTLRCSPRSGDLSVYWYQQSLDQGLQFLIQYYNGEERAKGNILERFSAQQFPDLHSELNLSSLELGDSALYFCASSPRTASDNEQFFGPGTRLTVL.

This chain uses TRBV2 with TRBJ2-5; tentative D call: TRBD2 (5 bases). The CDR3 totals 14 residues. Trimming took 3 bases from V and 2 from J, leaving 10 bases between them. Germline V gene sequence: CDR1 SNHLY, CDR2 FYNNEI. CDR3 protein: CASSDPGVQETQYF. DNA for the CDR3: TGTGCCAGCAGTGACCCCGGGGTACAAGAGACCCAGTACTTC.

V is TRBV19 and J is TRBJ2-7; possibly TRBD1 for D (6 bases). This CDR3 comprises 14 residues. Between the trimmed V and J ends, which lost 3 bases and 3 bases, there was a span of 12 bases. Germline V gene lookup returns CDR1 LNHDA and CDR2 SQIVND (reference sequence). CDR3 in amino acids: CASSISGTNYEQYF. The CDR3 DNA is TGTGCCAGTAGTATCTCCGGGACAAACTACGAGCAGTACTTC.

The chain combines TRBV27 with TRBJ1-2; D perhaps matches TRBD1 (6 bases). Germline lookup yields CDR1 MNHEY and CDR2 SMNVEV (reference sequence). Trimming took off 3 bases at V and 6 bases at J, with 11 bases between the two ends. The CDR3 consists of 13 residues. The CDR3 loop reads CASSFTGGDGYTF. The CDR3 DNA is TGTGCCAGCAGTTTTACGGGGGGCGATGGCTACACCTTC.

V is TRBV27 and J is TRBJ1-4; possibly TRBD1 for D (6 bases). The CDR3 extends over 15 amino acids. V was clipped by 0 bases and J by 3 bases, with 8 bases between them. Germline V lookup: CDR1 MNHEY, CDR2 SMNVEV (reference sequence). The chain's CDR3 is CASSLSGAANEKLFF. The CDR3 DNA reads as TGTGCCAGCAGTTTATCGGGGGCGGCTAATGAAAAACTGTTTTTT.

This clone has a handful of counts. The chain recombines TRBV4-1 with TRBJ2-5; 7 bases line up with TRBD1. This CDR3 has 14 residues. V gave up 3 bases and J gave up 4 bases; unmatched junction bases: 5. Germline assignment: CDR1 MGHRA and CDR2 YSYEKL. CDR3 region: CASSQQGVGETQYF. CDR3 in DNA: TGCGCCAGCAGCCAGCAGGGGGTCGGAGAGACCCAGTACTTC.

The CDR3 DNA is TGTGCCAGCAGCCAGGTCGGCGGGGGGCCATACAATGAGCAGTTCTTC. Translation gives CASSQVGGGPYNEQFF. The genes are TRBV14 and TRBJ2-1, with TRBD2 matching over 8 bases. CDR1 and CDR2 from the germline V gene are SGHDN and FVKESK. The trim removed 3 bases at V and 4 bases at J, leaving 8 bases unmatched. CDR3 size: 16 residues. Using reference TRBV14 and TRBJ2-1 for the parts outside the CDR3, the full variable domain is EAGVTQFPSHSVIEKGQTVTLRCDPISGHDNLYWYRRVMGKEIKFLLHFVKESKQDESGMPNNRFLAERTGGTYSTLKVQPAELEDSGVYFCASSQVGGGPYNEQFFGPGTRLTVL.

V is TRBV9 and J is TRBJ2-5, with no clear D. Germline V CDR1 and CDR2: SGDLS, YYNGEE. With 0 bases removed from V and 0 bases from J, the gap between germline ends came to 6 bases. The CDR3 spans 14 residues. The CDR3 DNA reads TGTGCCAGCAGCGTAGATCGCGACCAAGAGACCCAGTACTTC. Translated, it gives CASSVDRDQETQYF. Variable domain in full (rest from reference TRBV9 and TRBJ2-5): DSGVTQTPKHLITATGQRVTLRCSPRSGDLSVYWYQQSLDQGLQFLIQYYNGEERAKGNILERFSAQQFPDLHSELNLSSLELGDSALYFCASSVDRDQETQYFGPGTRLLVL.

The chain carries TRBV12-2 and TRBJ2-7; no DNA check was done on the table's D call, TRBD1. TRBV12-2 is a pseudogene. The CDR3 is 15 residues long. CDR3: CASRPGGGRAYEQYF. The CDR3 DNA follows: TGTGCAAGTCGCCCAGGGGGCGGAAGGGCCTACGAGCAGTACTTC.